Listed here are 17 T cell receptor beta chains from one sample, sequenced in a study of T cells in localized non-small cell lung cancer. Here immunoSEQ multiplex PCR was the method, and the copy in TCRdb shows in-frame clones only, minus some. The data hold roughly 25,000 clones, with around 89% observed a single time. Sequencing was performed on PBMCs, taken before any cancer treatment. Receptors were obtained from a man aged 40-75 years with stage II lung adenocarcinoma.

The chain employs TRBV4-3 and TRBJ1-2; D uncertain. From germline, CDR1 is LGHNA and CDR2 YSLEER. Deletions cut 7 bases from V and 0 bases from J, with 12 bases between. The CDR3 contains 14 residues. CDR3 bases: TGCGCCAGCAAGAGTAGCGAGACTAACTATGGCTACACCTTC. Its translation is CASKSSETNYGYTF.

This clone occurred once. The chain couples TRBV5-7 to TRBJ1-5; possibly TRBD1 for D (5 bases). TRBV5-7 carries the ORF label, with uncertain function. This CDR3 has 15 residues. Trimming shortened V by 1 base and J by 1 base, and 9 bases separated the two germline ends. CDR3 coding DNA: TGTGCCAGCAGCTTGAGGGGAACGAGCAATCAGCCCCAGCATTTT. This sequence encodes CASSLRGTSNQPQHF.

This clone was counted once. In DNA, the CDR3 is TGTGCCAGCTCACTTCGGACCGGAGCCACTAACTATGGCTACACCTTC. Translating it yields CASSLRTGATNYGYTF. The chain employs TRBV18 and TRBJ1-2; no reliable D call. CDR1 KGHSH and CDR2 LQKENI come from the germline V gene. The CDR3 runs to 16 residues. The germline V and J ends were trimmed by 4 bases and 0 bases, with 15 bases remaining between them.

This rearrangement joins TRBV7-3 to TRBJ2-7; TRBD1 is a possible D gene (6 bases). V lost 6 bases to trimming and J lost 4 bases, with 19 bases between them. Germline CDR1 reads SGHTA; CDR2 reads FQGTGA. The CDR3 has 15 residues. CDR3 sequence: CASSPQTGTNYEQYF. The CDR3 DNA sequence: TGTGCCAGCAGTCCACAGACCGGGACAAATTACGAGCAGTACTTC.

This CDR3 is CASSTYSTGELFF. The CDR3 nucleotides read TGTGCCAGCAGCACGTACTCGACCGGGGAGCTGTTTTTT. J is TRBJ2-2 and V is TRBV9; no firm D call. Trimming removed 4 bases from V and 5 bases from J, with 9 bases in between. CDR1 is SGDLS and CDR2 is YYNGEE in the germline V gene. The CDR3 sequence is 13 residues long.

This clone was detected once. This sequence joins TRBV7-9 and TRBJ1-2; perhaps TRBD1 as D (5 bases). The ends were cut back, 8 bases at V and 5 bases at J, with 18 bases in the middle. The CDR3 has 14 residues. Germline CDR1 reads SEHNR; CDR2 reads FQNEAQ (reference sequence). The CDR3 coding sequence is TGTGCCAGCCGCGGGCGCAGGGTTTCATATGGCTACACCTTC. It encodes CASRGRRVSYGYTF.

The chain joins TRBV6-5 to TRBJ2-7; 8 bases line up with TRBD1. The germline gives CDR1 MNHEY, CDR2 SVGAGI. The ends lost 0 bases at V and 6 bases at J; junction bases unmatched: 10. CDR3 length: 16 residues. The CDR3: CASSYSTGVGPGEQYF. CDR3 nucleotides: TGTGCCAGCAGTTACTCGACAGGGGTAGGTCCAGGCGAGCAGTACTTC.

The chain employs TRBV5-1 and TRBJ1-5; 7 nucleotides line up with TRBD1. Germline V lookup: CDR1 SGHRS, CDR2 YFSETQ. The V and J ends lost 4 bases and 5 bases, in that order; junction bases with no gene match: 12. The CDR3 has 16 amino acids. The CDR3 region has the DNA TGCGCCAGCAGCCCCTACCCCGACAGGGCAGATCAGCCCCAGCATTTT. It yields the protein CASSPYPDRADQPQHF.

The genes are TRBV4-1 and TRBJ2-1, with 8 bases identical to TRBD1. V lost 7 bases, J lost 2 bases, and 7 bases stayed unmatched. Germline-derived CDR1 and CDR2 are MGHRA and YSYEKL. The CDR3 extends over 15 amino acids. CDR3 protein: CASTLDRGAYNEQFF. The CDR3, as DNA: TGCGCCAGCACCCTAGACAGGGGCGCCTACAATGAGCAGTTCTTC.

V gene TRBV15 combines with J gene TRBJ1-1, with D perhaps matching TRBD1 (6 bases). The V end lost 0 bases, the J end lost 4 bases, and 9 bases lay between the germline ends. The length of the CDR3 is 14 residues. Germline V CDR1 and CDR2: LNHNV, YYDKDF (reference sequence). The CDR3 DNA reads as TGTGCCACCAGCAGAGATTCAGGGGCCACTGAAGCTTTCTTT. It translates to CATSRDSGATEAFF.

This chain uses TRBV15 with TRBJ1-1; D is ambiguous. The V gene lost 5 bases and the J gene lost 5 bases, with 15 bases spanning the gap. The CDR3 runs to 14 residues. Germline lookup yields CDR1 LNHNV and CDR2 YYDKDF (reference sequence). The CDR3 sequence is CATSLKGMETEAFF. The CDR3 DNA sequence: TGTGCCACCAGCCTGAAAGGGATGGAGACTGAAGCTTTCTTT. Full variable domain (outside the CDR3, taken from reference TRBV15 and TRBJ1-1): DAMVIQNPRYQVTQFGKPVTLSCSQTLNHNVMYWYQQKSSQAPKLLFHYYDKDFNNEADTPDNFQSRRPNTSFCFLDIRSPGLGDTAMYLCATSLKGMETEAFFGQGTRLTVV.

Concerning this clone: This CDR3 is also generated by other DNA sequences in the sample. This sequence joins TRBV29-1 and TRBJ1-2; D gene ambiguous. CDR1 and CDR2 (germline): SQVTM, ANQGSEA. Trimming took off 3 bases at V and 7 bases at J, with 9 bases between the two ends. This CDR3 spans 11 amino acids. CDR3 sequence reads: CSVDRQGGYTF. The CDR3 DNA follows: TGCAGCGTTGACCGCCAAGGTGGCTACACCTTC. The full variable domain, its missing parts supplied by reference TRBV29-1 and TRBJ1-2, is SAVISQKPSRDICQRGTSLTIQCQVDSQVTMMFWYRQQPGQSLTLIATANQGSEATYESGFVIDKFPISRPNLTFSTLTVSNMSPEDSSIYLCSVDRQGGYTFGSGTRLTVV.

The chain uses TRBV11-3 and TRBJ1-2, with 8 bases fitting TRBD1. The V gene end was trimmed by 5 bases and the J gene end by 6 bases; junction bases not matched to a gene: 5. This CDR3 region has 13 residues. The germline gives CDR1 SGHNT, CDR2 YENEEA. The CDR3 protein is CASSLRTGNGYTF. CDR3 nucleotides: TGTGCCAGCAGCCTTCGGACAGGGAATGGCTACACCTTC.

The V call is TRBV7-9, the J call TRBJ2-7, with unresolved D. The CDR3 consists of 12 residues. V was cut by 7 bases and J by 0 bases, with 7 bases left in between. In germline, CDR1 is SEHNR, CDR2 FQNEAQ (reference sequence). The CDR3: CASTADSYEQYF. The CDR3 bases are TGTGCCAGCACAGCCGACTCCTACGAGCAGTACTTC.

CDR3 DNA sequence: TGCAGCGTTAGGACTAGCGGGGGAACCTACGAGCAGTACTTC. This encodes CSVRTSGGTYEQYF. The gene calls are TRBV29-1 and TRBJ2-7; TRBD2 agrees at 13 bases. Germline V gene lookup returns CDR1 SQVTM and CDR2 ANQGSEA. After removal of 5 bases from V and 2 bases from J, the junction contained 3 bases not matched to a gene. This CDR3 is 14 amino acids long.

V gene TRBV6-1 combines with J gene TRBJ2-2; tentatively, D is TRBD1 (5 bases). Trimming took 1 base from V and 0 from J, leaving 6 bases between them. The CDR3 contains 15 residues. CDR1 is MNHNS, CDR2 SASEGT, per germline. The CDR3 reads CASSEGGANTGELFF. DNA of the CDR3: TGTGCCAGCAGTGAAGGGGGCGCGAACACCGGGGAGCTGTTTTTT.

A single count supports this clone. The gene calls are TRBV27 and TRBJ2-2, with a weak D call TRBD1 (5 bases). The V and J ends lost 10 bases and 6 bases respectively, with 12 bases between them. This CDR3 is 12 amino acids long. Germline V gene sequence: CDR1 MNHEY, CDR2 SMNVEV (reference sequence). The CDR3: CATGQSPGELFF. The CDR3, as DNA: TGTGCCACTGGACAAAGTCCCGGGGAGCTGTTTTTT.